Shown below are 23 T cell receptor beta chains from a single sample sequenced in a study of breast tumors, draining lymph nodes, adjacent tissues (dated by TCRdb to between 2015 and 2016). The library was built by means of multiplex PCR. Sequencing took place on an Illumina HiSeq 2000. The public reads were reanalyzed by TCRdb: fastp trimming at Q25, MiXCR alignment, in-frame beta chains only. Entries that share a CDR3 protein sequence are merged under the most common genes and DNA. Within this sample are 13,000 or so distinct CDR3 sequences, with about 62% of them counted one time only. Jointly, the top ten make up 45% to 50% of the sample. The specimen sequenced was tumor-adjacent breast tissue. These receptors originate from a female donor with breast cancer. Some clones in this sample may be carry-over from other donors' samples.

The chain joins TRBV20-1 to TRBJ2-1; 11 nucleotides match TRBD2. CDR1 is DFQATT, CDR2 SNEGSKA, per germline (reference sequence). V dropped 3 bases and J dropped 7; count of bases not matched to a gene: 8. CDR3 size: 15 residues. The CDR3 loop is CSARIGTSGQNEQFF. DNA for the CDR3: TGCAGTGCTAGGATTGGGACTAGCGGTCAAAATGAGCAGTTCTTC.

In regard to this clonotype: A read error may produce the germline difference seen at one junction end. The chain carries TRBV24-1 and TRBJ2-5; a possible D gene is TRBD2 (6 bases). Germline V lookup: CDR1 KGHDR, CDR2 SFDVKD. This CDR3 has 17 residues. The CDR3: CVTSVLPLRAGEETQYF. CDR3 nucleotide sequence: TGTGTCACCAGTGTACTCCCCCTACGAGCGGGTGAAGAGACCCAGTACTTC.

V usage is TRBV5-1 and J usage is TRBJ1-2; the D is unclear. This CDR3 has 16 residues. V was shortened by 4 bases and J by 4 bases, with 20 bases between the two germline ends. Germline CDR1 SGHRS, CDR2 YFSETQ. This CDR3 reads CASSQDHHWFSYGYTF. As DNA, the CDR3 is TGCGCCAGCAGCCAAGACCATCATTGGTTCTCCTATGGCTACACCTTC. Based on the CDR3 plus reference TRBV5-1 and TRBJ1-2, the full variable domain is KAGVTQTPRYLIKTRGQQVTLSCSPISGHRSVSWYQQTPGQGLQFLFEYFSETQRNKGNFPGRFSGRQFSNSRSEMNVSTLELGDSALYLCASSQDHHWFSYGYTFGSGTRLTVV.

The V gene is TRBV7-2, the J gene TRBJ2-7; D unclear. Germline assignment: CDR1 SGHTA and CDR2 FQGNSA. The CDR3 is 15 residues long. The ends were cut back, 1 base at V and 0 bases at J, with 10 bases in the middle. The CDR3 DNA sequence: TGTGCCAGCAGCTTAGACGGGTCAGCCTCCTACGAGCAGTACTTC. Its translation: CASSLDGSASYEQYF.

CDR3 nucleotides: TGTGCCATCAGTGAATCTCTACCCACAGATACGCAGTATTTT. Its protein product is CAISESLPTDTQYF. The rearrangement links TRBV10-3 to TRBJ2-3; D is uncertain. V was clipped by 3 bases and J by 2 bases, with 9 bases between them. The CDR3 contains 14 residues. In germline, CDR1 is ENHRY, CDR2 SYGVKD.

The table lists this clonotype with many counts. An end of the junction differs from the germline gene, which may be a read error. The chain combines TRBV6-2 or TRBV6-3 with TRBJ2-7; a possible D gene is TRBD2 (7 bases). Germline CDR1 reads MNHEY; CDR2 reads SVGEGT. This CDR3 spans 15 amino acids. In DNA, the CDR3 is TGTGCCAGCAGAACCGGCCGGGGGGCAGCCTACGAACAGTACTTC. Translating gives CASRTGRGAAYEQYF.

This clonotype was counted a single time. The rearrangement links TRBV4-3 to TRBJ2-3, with 13 nucleotides matching TRBD2. This CDR3 is built from 16 residues. The J segment lost 4 bases and the V segment lost 4 bases, leaving 5 bases of the junction unmatched. Per germline, CDR1 LGHNA and CDR2 YSLEER. For the CDR3, the DNA is TGCGCCAGCAGCCCAGGACTAGCGGGAGTAGCAGATACGCAGTATTTT. Translated: CASSPGLAGVADTQYF.

This chain connects TRBV29-1 to TRBJ1-5; D call uncertain. CDR3 length equals 13 residues. Trimming shortened V by 6 bases and J by 7 bases, and 16 bases separated the two germline ends. CDR1 and CDR2 (germline): SQVTM, ANQGSEA. This chain's CDR3 is CSVGFGEGQPQHF. DNA of the CDR3: TGCAGCGTGGGGTTCGGGGAGGGACAGCCCCAGCATTTT.

The chain couples TRBV19 to TRBJ1-4, with unresolved D. There are 13 residues in the CDR3. Germline assignment: CDR1 LNHDA and CDR2 SQIVND (reference sequence). Trimming stripped 5 bases from V and 7 bases from J, with 11 bases between. DNA for the CDR3: TGTGCCAGTAGTCCCTGGGGTGGTGAAAAACTGTTTTTT. Translating gives CASSPWGGEKLFF.

The chain is built from TRBV12-3 or TRBV12-4 and TRBJ1-4; TRBD1 agrees at 7 bases. V was pared by 5 bases and J by 8 bases, with 8 bases of the junction left unmatched. There are 14 residues in the CDR3. In nucleotides, the CDR3 is TGTGCCAGCAGTCCGGGACAGAACGACGAAAAACTGTTTTTT. Amino acids: CASSPGQNDEKLFF.

The chain employs TRBV10-1 and TRBJ2-7; 9 nucleotides align to TRBD2. Germline V gene sequence: CDR1 WNHNN, CDR2 SYGVQD (reference sequence). The CDR3 runs to 15 residues. Unmatched junction bases numbered 4, after V lost 0 bases and J lost 4 bases. CDR3 region: CASSESALAGYEQYF. As DNA, the CDR3 is TGCGCCAGCAGTGAGTCGGCACTAGCGGGTTACGAGCAGTACTTC.

Many counts were recorded for this clonotype. A single base separates this from a much larger clone, so it may be a read error. The chain carries TRBV12-3 or TRBV12-4 and TRBJ2-1; no reliable D call. V lost 5 bases and J 0 bases, leaving 8 bases between the germline ends. The CDR3 has 14 residues. The CDR3 sequence: CASSNGGSYNEQFF. The DNA of the CDR3 is TGTGCCAGCAGTAACGGTGGCTCCTACAATGAGCAGTTCTTC.

This clonotype is medium-sized within its sample. The genes are TRBV5-6 and TRBJ2-1; TRBD1 aligns across 7 bases. The CDR3 runs 12 residues. CDR1 is SGHDT and CDR2 is YYEEEE in the germline V gene. V lost 2 bases and J lost 9; bases outside the gene matches: 2. The CDR3 DNA reads TGTGCCAGCAGCTTACAGGGGTCTGAGCAGTTCTTC. Amino acid sequence: CASSLQGSEQFF. The complete variable domain, with remaining parts taken from reference TRBV5-6 and TRBJ2-1, reads DAGVTQSPTHLIKTRGQQVTLRCSPKSGHDTVSWYQQALGQGPQFIFQYYEEEERQRGNFPDRFSGHQFPNYSSELNVNALLLGDSALYLCASSLQGSEQFFGPGTRLTVL.

In its sample, this clonotype was seen many times. Since a much larger clone is just one base distant, this may be a read error. This chain uses TRBV6-2 or TRBV6-3 with TRBJ1-6, with D perhaps TRBD1 (5 bases). Germline V CDR1 and CDR2: MNHEY, SVGEGT. The length of the CDR3 is 15 residues. V was clipped by 5 bases and J by 6 bases, with 14 bases between them. CDR3 nucleotides: TGTGCCAGCAGTCCCGGGACTGTCGTTAATTCACCCCTCCACTTT. Amino acid sequence: CASSPGTVVNSPLHF.

This chain joins TRBV20-1 and TRBJ2-1, with 8 bases matching TRBD2. The V segment lost 1 base and the J segment 5 bases; nucleotides outside the gene matches: 10. CDR1 and CDR2 (germline): DFQATT, SNEGSKA (reference sequence). The CDR3 contains 16 residues. The CDR3 loop is CSARVGLAGGHNEQFF. CDR3 DNA: TGCAGTGCTAGAGTCGGACTGGCGGGGGGCCACAATGAGCAGTTCTTC.

Many counts were recorded for this clonotype. Possible read error: a much larger clone is one base away. This rearrangement joins TRBV20-1 to TRBJ1-2; D is uncertain. This CDR3 spans 12 amino acids. Germline V gene sequence: CDR1 DFQATT, CDR2 SNEGSKA (reference sequence). CDR3 loop: CSASPNHYGSTF. The CDR3, as DNA: TGCAGTGCTAGTCCTAACCACTATGGCTCCACCTTC.

This clonotype was seen many times. The CDR3: CASSLGGMAFF. In nucleotides, the CDR3 is TGTGCCAGCAGCTTGGGGGGTATGGCTTTCTTT. The chain joins TRBV7-2 to TRBJ1-1; a possible D gene is TRBD1 (5 bases). Looked up from germline, CDR1 is SGHTA and CDR2 is FQGNSA. This CDR3 has 11 amino acids. Trimming cost V 3 bases and J 11 bases, with 10 bases left between them.

The V gene is TRBV20-1, the J gene TRBJ1-6; possible D gene TRBD1, 5 bases. CDR1 DFQATT and CDR2 SNEGSKA come from the germline V gene (reference sequence). The CDR3 loop spans 13 amino acids. V was shortened by 6 bases and J by 14 bases, with 20 bases between the two germline ends. The CDR3 nucleotides are TGCAGTGCCGAAGGGGCAGGGCTTTCGTCCCTCCACTTT. This translates into CSAEGAGLSSLHF.

The sample holds many counts of this clonotype. V is TRBV28 and J is TRBJ2-2, with D maybe TRBD1 (8 bases). The CDR3 runs to 13 residues. The germline CDR1 and CDR2 sequences are MDHEN and SYDVKM. V dropped 4 bases and J dropped 7 bases, with 10 bases sitting between them. The DNA for the CDR3 is TGTGCCAGCAGTTACAGGGGGGGCGGGGAGCTGTTTTTT. Translation gives CASSYRGGGELFF.

At least ten counts were recorded for this clonotype. This chain joins TRBV6-1 and TRBJ1-4, with D possibly matching TRBD1 (6 bases). The CDR3 runs 14 residues. V was clipped by 6 bases and J by 4 bases, with 12 bases between them. Germline CDR1 and CDR2: MNHNS and SASEGT. The chain's CDR3 is CASSFGTINEKLFF. The CDR3 DNA follows: TGTGCCAGCAGCTTCGGGACAATTAATGAAAAACTGTTTTTT.

Notes on this clonotype: One base away lies a much larger clone, so this may be a sequencing read error. The V call is TRBV6-4, the J call TRBJ1-1; TRBD1 matches at 7 bases. The length of the CDR3 is 16 residues. V lost 4 bases to trimming and J lost 3 bases; unmatched junction nucleotides: 11. The germline gives CDR1 MRHNA, CDR2 SNTAGT. Here the CDR3 DNA reads TGTGCCAGCAGTGTACGACAGGGAAGGGGGGACACTGAAGCTTTCTTT. It is translated as CASSVRQGRGDTEAFF.

This clonotype was seen at least ten times. The chain carries TRBV6-5 and TRBJ1-6, with TRBD1 as a possible D gene (5 bases). The CDR3 is 17 amino acids. Germline V lookup: CDR1 MNHEY, CDR2 SVGAGI. The V end was cut by 8 bases, the J end by 8 bases, with 25 bases between. In DNA form, the CDR3 reads TGTGCCAGCTCACACCGCGGGTTCCGGGACGGACATTCACCCCTCCACTTT. It yields the protein CASSHRGFRDGHSPLHF.

The chain joins TRBV5-6 to TRBJ2-7, with D tentatively TRBD1 (6 bases). This CDR3 comprises 14 residues. Trimming cost V 0 bases and J 2 bases, with 9 bases left between them. Germline CDR1 and CDR2: SGHDT and YYEEEE. The CDR3 region is CASSLDRVTYEQYF. In nucleotides, the CDR3 is TGTGCCAGCAGCTTGGACAGGGTTACCTACGAGCAGTACTTC.